This is a list of T cell receptor beta chains from one sample in a study of blood T cell repertoires in COVID-19. Assay: immunoSEQ multiplex PCR; the TCRdb copy retains only in-frame clones and omits some. This sample has 200,000 to 250,000 clones, with roughly 89% found just once. Sequencing input: peripheral blood. Receptors were obtained from a man aged 55 to 70 who had recovered from COVID-19. CDR3s include the opening cysteine and the closing phenylalanine or tryptophan. Fields, in order: clone size, J gene, D gene, V gene, CDR3 protein, CDR3 DNA. The D gene is left open where the match is weak. Not every row has a clone size; where given, it reads once, few, many or a size class.

clone_size: -
j_call: TRBJ2-3
d_call: -
v_call: TRBV2
cdr3_aa: CASTRQPGTDTQYF
cdr3_nt: TGTGCCAGCACCCGACAGCCAGGGACAGATACGCAGTATTTT

clone_size: -
j_call: TRBJ2-3
d_call: -
v_call: TRBV7-9
cdr3_aa: CASSLSIETQYF
cdr3_nt: TGTGCCAGCAGCTTAAGTATCGAGACGCAGTATTTT

clone_size: -
j_call: TRBJ2-2
d_call: TRBD2
v_call: TRBV5-1
cdr3_aa: CASSPSGGGAGELFF
cdr3_nt: TGCGCCAGCAGCCCTAGCGGCGGAGGGGCCGGGGAGCTGTTTTTT

clone_size: -
j_call: TRBJ2-1
d_call: TRBD2
v_call: TRBV19
cdr3_aa: CASSIGLAGGGVYNEQFF
cdr3_nt: TGTGCCAGTAGTATAGGGCTAGCGGGAGGGGGGGTCTACAATGAGCAGTTCTTC

clone_size: once
j_call: TRBJ1-3
d_call: -
v_call: TRBV6-5
cdr3_aa: CASRQGFGNTIYF
cdr3_nt: TGTGCCAGCAGGCAGGGGTTTGGAAACACCATATATTTT

clone_size: -
j_call: TRBJ1-2
d_call: TRBD1
v_call: TRBV19
cdr3_aa: CASGTGGNYGYTF
cdr3_nt: TGTGCCAGTGGGACAGGGGGTAACTATGGCTACACCTTC

clone_size: -
j_call: TRBJ1-4
d_call: -
v_call: TRBV18
cdr3_aa: CASSPTGNEKLFF
cdr3_nt: TGTGCCAGCTCACCAACAGGAAATGAAAAACTGTTTTTT

clone_size: -
j_call: TRBJ2-5
d_call: TRBD1
v_call: TRBV13
cdr3_aa: CASSLSGQGNQETQYF
cdr3_nt: TGTGCCAGCAGCTTATCGGGACAGGGGAATCAAGAGACCCAGTACTTC

clone_size: once
j_call: TRBJ2-5
d_call: TRBD2
v_call: TRBV3-1/TRBV3-2
cdr3_aa: CASSQIAGTQETQYF
cdr3_nt: TGTGCCAGCAGCCAGATAGCGGGGACGCAAGAGACCCAGTACTTC

clone_size: once
j_call: TRBJ2-5
d_call: TRBD1
v_call: TRBV19
cdr3_aa: CATRGETQYF
cdr3_nt: TGTGCCACCAGGGGGGAGACCCAGTACTTC

clone_size: -
j_call: TRBJ1-6
d_call: -
v_call: TRBV5-6
cdr3_aa: CASSLAGIVHGSPLHF
cdr3_nt: TGTGCCAGCAGCTTGGCCGGGATCGTACACGGTTCACCCCTCCACTTT

clone_size: once
j_call: TRBJ2-3
d_call: -
v_call: TRBV2
cdr3_aa: CASITGFSDTQYF
cdr3_nt: TGTGCCAGCATTACGGGGTTCTCAGATACGCAGTATTTT

clone_size: -
j_call: TRBJ1-4
d_call: -
v_call: TRBV9
cdr3_aa: CASSVGQGKEKLFF
cdr3_nt: TGTGCCAGCAGCGTGGGGCAGGGTAAGGAAAAACTGTTTTTT

clone_size: -
j_call: TRBJ2-1
d_call: TRBD2
v_call: TRBV10-3
cdr3_aa: CAISLASGGSSYNEQFF
cdr3_nt: TGTGCCATCAGTTTGGCTAGCGGGGGGAGCTCCTACAATGAGCAGTTCTTC

clone_size: once
j_call: TRBJ2-1
d_call: TRBD2
v_call: TRBV5-1
cdr3_aa: CASSGGLASYNEQFF
cdr3_nt: TGCGCCAGCAGCGGGGGACTAGCATCGTACAATGAGCAGTTCTTC

clone_size: -
j_call: TRBJ2-1
d_call: -
v_call: TRBV30
cdr3_aa: CAWARKGVLGQFF
cdr3_nt: TGTGCCTGGGCCCGTAAGGGGGTCTTAGGGCAGTTCTTC

clone_size: -
j_call: TRBJ2-6
d_call: -
v_call: TRBV14
cdr3_aa: CASRAGVRANVLTF
cdr3_nt: TGTGCCAGCAGGGCAGGGGTCAGGGCCAACGTCCTGACTTTC

clone_size: -
j_call: TRBJ2-7
d_call: -
v_call: TRBV18
cdr3_aa: CASSPDKNPYEQYF
cdr3_nt: TGTGCCAGCTCACCCGACAAAAACCCCTACGAGCAGTACTTC

clone_size: few
j_call: TRBJ1-1
d_call: -
v_call: TRBV11-1
cdr3_aa: CASSPGGRNTEAFF
cdr3_nt: TGTGCCAGCAGCCCGGGAGGGCGGAACACTGAAGCTTTCTTT

clone_size: -
j_call: TRBJ2-7
d_call: TRBD2
v_call: TRBV19
cdr3_aa: CASSIGLAGGSEQYF
cdr3_nt: TGTGCCAGTAGTATTGGACTAGCGGGGGGGAGCGAGCAGTACTTC

clone_size: -
j_call: TRBJ1-2
d_call: -
v_call: TRBV29-1
cdr3_aa: CSVLDSLNYGYTF
cdr3_nt: TGCAGCGTTTTGGACAGCCTAAACTATGGCTACACCTTC

clone_size: once
j_call: TRBJ2-1
d_call: -
v_call: TRBV18
cdr3_aa: CASSPSGTEQFF
cdr3_nt: TGTGCCAGCTCACCTTCTGGCACTGAGCAGTTCTTC

clone_size: -
j_call: TRBJ1-2
d_call: TRBD1
v_call: TRBV27
cdr3_aa: CASSSRDRVHGYTF
cdr3_nt: TGTGCCAGCAGTTCCCGTGACAGGGTTCACGGCTACACCTTC

clone_size: once
j_call: TRBJ1-5
d_call: -
v_call: TRBV5-4
cdr3_aa: CASSAGLSNQPQHF
cdr3_nt: TGTGCCAGCAGCGCGGGACTGAGCAATCAGCCCCAGCATTTT

clone_size: -
j_call: TRBJ1-5
d_call: -
v_call: TRBV5-8
cdr3_aa: CASSLALDRVITRAQHF
cdr3_nt: TGTGCCAGCAGCTTGGCCCTGGACAGAGTGATAACTAGGGCCCAGCATTTT

clone_size: -
j_call: TRBJ2-1
d_call: TRBD2
v_call: TRBV6-5
cdr3_aa: CASSRSGGFYNEQFF
cdr3_nt: TGTGCCAGCAGCCGCAGCGGGGGGTTCTACAATGAGCAGTTCTTC

clone_size: -
j_call: TRBJ2-5
d_call: TRBD2
v_call: TRBV5-1
cdr3_aa: CASSLGLARETQYF
cdr3_nt: TGCGCCAGCAGCTTGGGACTAGCCAGAGAGACCCAGTACTTC

clone_size: -
j_call: TRBJ2-7
d_call: -
v_call: TRBV4-1
cdr3_aa: CASSQEGRAGPREQYF
cdr3_nt: TGCGCCAGCAGCCAGGAGGGCCGGGCAGGACCTCGGGAGCAGTACTTC

clone_size: -
j_call: TRBJ2-3
d_call: TRBD1
v_call: TRBV10-3
cdr3_aa: CAISEDRVTQYF
cdr3_nt: TGTGCCATCAGTGAAGACAGGGTGACGCAGTATTTT

clone_size: -
j_call: TRBJ2-1
d_call: TRBD1
v_call: TRBV19
cdr3_aa: CASSTTGGTNEQFF
cdr3_nt: TGTGCCAGTAGTACCACAGGGGGGACGAATGAGCAGTTCTTC

clone_size: -
j_call: TRBJ2-7
d_call: -
v_call: TRBV5-5
cdr3_aa: CASSLPQGRTYEQYF
cdr3_nt: TGTGCCAGCAGCTTGCCGCAGGGTCGAACCTACGAGCAGTACTTC

clone_size: -
j_call: TRBJ2-5
d_call: -
v_call: TRBV30
cdr3_aa: CAWRAFGRRTVQETQYF
cdr3_nt: TGTGCCTGGAGGGCCTTTGGGAGACGGACCGTCCAAGAGACCCAGTACTTC

clone_size: -
j_call: TRBJ2-3
d_call: TRBD2
v_call: TRBV5-1
cdr3_aa: CASSLSTGGVQDTQYF
cdr3_nt: TGCGCCAGCAGCTTAAGTACTGGGGGGGTTCAGGATACGCAGTATTTT

clone_size: -
j_call: TRBJ1-3
d_call: TRBD1
v_call: TRBV18
cdr3_aa: CASSGDRGYTIYF
cdr3_nt: TGTGCCAGCTCCGGGGACAGGGGTTACACCATATATTTT

clone_size: -
j_call: TRBJ2-3
d_call: TRBD1
v_call: TRBV5-1
cdr3_aa: CASTPDRGVQDTQYF
cdr3_nt: TGCGCCAGCACCCCGGACAGGGGCGTCCAAGATACGCAGTATTTT

clone_size: few
j_call: TRBJ1-2
d_call: TRBD1
v_call: TRBV27
cdr3_aa: CASSSGGINGYTF
cdr3_nt: TGTGCCAGCAGTTCAGGGGGGATTAATGGCTACACCTTC

clone_size: -
j_call: TRBJ2-3
d_call: TRBD2
v_call: TRBV18
cdr3_aa: CASSPPLGLAAGDTQYF
cdr3_nt: TGTGCCAGCTCACCACCTCTAGGACTAGCGGCGGGGGATACGCAGTATTTT

clone_size: -
j_call: TRBJ2-3
d_call: TRBD2
v_call: TRBV27
cdr3_aa: CASSFLPAGVMRETDTQYF
cdr3_nt: TGTGCCAGCAGTTTTCTTCCAGCGGGAGTTATGAGGGAGACAGATACGCAGTATTTT

clone_size: -
j_call: TRBJ2-7
d_call: -
v_call: TRBV14
cdr3_aa: CASSLSRLGLSYEQYF
cdr3_nt: TGTGCCAGCAGCCTTTCTCGACTAGGTCTCTCCTACGAGCAGTACTTC

clone_size: once
j_call: TRBJ2-1
d_call: -
v_call: TRBV28
cdr3_aa: CASRTVYWSSYNEQFF
cdr3_nt: TGTGCCAGCAGGACCGTTTACTGGAGCTCCTACAATGAGCAGTTCTTC

clone_size: -
j_call: TRBJ2-5
d_call: -
v_call: TRBV11-3
cdr3_aa: CASSFGSQETQYF
cdr3_nt: TGTGCCAGCAGCTTCGGGTCCCAAGAGACCCAGTACTTC

clone_size: -
j_call: TRBJ2-7
d_call: -
v_call: TRBV3-1/TRBV3-2
cdr3_aa: CASSQEFYGRGSFEQYF
cdr3_nt: TGTGCCAGCAGCCAAGAATTTTACGGGCGAGGGTCCTTCGAGCAGTACTTC

clone_size: -
j_call: TRBJ1-4
d_call: -
v_call: TRBV12-3/TRBV12-4
cdr3_aa: CASSPGGEKLFF
cdr3_nt: TGTGCCAGCAGCCCGGGAGGGGAAAAACTGTTTTTT

clone_size: -
j_call: TRBJ2-7
d_call: -
v_call: TRBV7-9
cdr3_aa: CASSDDSRYESYEQYF
cdr3_nt: TGTGCCAGCAGCGACGACTCCAGATACGAGTCCTACGAGCAGTACTTC

clone_size: -
j_call: TRBJ2-5
d_call: -
v_call: TRBV9
cdr3_aa: CASSVGQRVETQYF
cdr3_nt: TGTGCCAGCAGCGTAGGTCAGCGTGTTGAGACCCAGTACTTC

clone_size: once
j_call: TRBJ2-6
d_call: -
v_call: TRBV19
cdr3_aa: CASSIGRAANVLTF
cdr3_nt: TGTGCCAGTAGTATCGGTCGCGCGGCGAACGTCCTGACTTTC

clone_size: few
j_call: TRBJ1-2
d_call: -
v_call: TRBV4-2
cdr3_aa: CASSQARGYGYTF
cdr3_nt: TGTGCCAGCAGCCAAGCCAGGGGCTATGGCTACACCTTC

clone_size: -
j_call: TRBJ1-2
d_call: TRBD1
v_call: TRBV4-3
cdr3_aa: CASSQDPTGPYGYTF
cdr3_nt: TGCGCCAGCAGCCAAGATCCGACAGGGCCCTATGGCTACACCTTC

clone_size: -
j_call: TRBJ1-1
d_call: -
v_call: TRBV21-1
cdr3_aa: CAPEGARNTEAFF
cdr3_nt: TGTGCCCCAGAGGGGGCCCGGAACACTGAAGCTTTCTTT

clone_size: once
j_call: TRBJ1-2
d_call: -
v_call: TRBV29-1
cdr3_aa: CSVVDSAYGYTF
cdr3_nt: TGCAGCGTGGTGGACAGTGCGTATGGCTACACCTTC

clone_size: -
j_call: TRBJ2-3
d_call: TRBD2
v_call: TRBV3-1/TRBV3-2
cdr3_aa: CASSKNSGRVVDTQYF
cdr3_nt: TGTGCCAGCAGCAAAAATAGCGGGAGGGTTGTAGATACGCAGTATTTT

clone_size: -
j_call: TRBJ1-2
d_call: -
v_call: TRBV4-3
cdr3_aa: CASSQDGSSLSGYTF
cdr3_nt: TGCGCCAGCAGCCAAGATGGCAGTTCGTTGTCTGGCTACACCTTC

clone_size: -
j_call: TRBJ2-5
d_call: -
v_call: TRBV2
cdr3_aa: CASSVEGRKTQYF
cdr3_nt: TGTGCCAGCTCCGTGGAAGGGAGAAAGACCCAGTACTTC

clone_size: -
j_call: TRBJ1-2
d_call: -
v_call: TRBV9
cdr3_aa: CASSLGLPTGGYTF
cdr3_nt: TGTGCCAGCAGCTTGGGACTCCCGACGGGTGGCTACACCTTC

clone_size: -
j_call: TRBJ2-3
d_call: -
v_call: TRBV6-1
cdr3_aa: CASSDLGGKEDTQYF
cdr3_nt: TGTGCCAGCAGTGACCTAGGCGGTAAGGAAGATACGCAGTATTTT

clone_size: -
j_call: TRBJ2-5
d_call: TRBD2
v_call: TRBV7-2
cdr3_aa: CASSFSGRETQYF
cdr3_nt: TGTGCCAGCAGTTTTAGCGGGAGAGAGACCCAGTACTTC

clone_size: -
j_call: TRBJ1-2
d_call: -
v_call: TRBV4-3
cdr3_aa: CASSPSRAANYGYTF
cdr3_nt: TGCGCCAGCAGCCCCAGCAGGGCGGCTAACTATGGCTACACCTTC